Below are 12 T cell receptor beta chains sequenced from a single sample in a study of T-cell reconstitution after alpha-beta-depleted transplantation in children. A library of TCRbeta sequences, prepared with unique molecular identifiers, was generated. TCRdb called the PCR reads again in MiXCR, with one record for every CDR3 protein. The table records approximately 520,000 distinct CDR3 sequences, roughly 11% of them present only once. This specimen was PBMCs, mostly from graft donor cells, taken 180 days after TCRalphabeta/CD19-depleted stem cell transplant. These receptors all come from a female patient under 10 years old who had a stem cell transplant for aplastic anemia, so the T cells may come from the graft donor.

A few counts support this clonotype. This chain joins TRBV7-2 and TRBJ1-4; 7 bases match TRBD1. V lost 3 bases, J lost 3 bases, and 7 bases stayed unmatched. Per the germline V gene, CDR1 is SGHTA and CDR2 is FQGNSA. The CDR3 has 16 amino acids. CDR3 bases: TGTGCCAGCAGCTTGTCGGGGACAGTTCCTAATGAAAAACTGTTTTTT. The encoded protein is CASSLSGTVPNEKLFF.

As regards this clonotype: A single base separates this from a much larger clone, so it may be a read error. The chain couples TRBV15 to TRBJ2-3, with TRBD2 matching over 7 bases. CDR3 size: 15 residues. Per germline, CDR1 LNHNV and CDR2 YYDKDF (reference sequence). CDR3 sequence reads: CATSSREAGTDKQYF. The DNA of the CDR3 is TGTGCCACCAGCAGCCGGGAGGCCGGCACAGATAAGCAGTATTTT.

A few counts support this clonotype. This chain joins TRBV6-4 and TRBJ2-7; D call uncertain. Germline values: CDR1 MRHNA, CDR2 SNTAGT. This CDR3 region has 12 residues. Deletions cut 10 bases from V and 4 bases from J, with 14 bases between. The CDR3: CATMTVSYEQYV. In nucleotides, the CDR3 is TGTGCCACCATGACTGTAAGTTACGAGCAGTACGTC.

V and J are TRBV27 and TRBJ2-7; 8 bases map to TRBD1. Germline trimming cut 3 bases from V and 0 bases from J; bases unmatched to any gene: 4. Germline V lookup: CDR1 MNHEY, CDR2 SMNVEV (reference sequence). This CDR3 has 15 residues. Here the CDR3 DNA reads TGTGCCAGCAGTTTCGAACAGGGGGGCTCCTACGAGCAGTACTTC. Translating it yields CASSFEQGGSYEQYF.

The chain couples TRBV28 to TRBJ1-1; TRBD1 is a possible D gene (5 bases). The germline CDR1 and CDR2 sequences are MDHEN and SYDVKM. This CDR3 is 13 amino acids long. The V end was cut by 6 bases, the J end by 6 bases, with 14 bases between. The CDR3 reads CASSLWGGAEAFF. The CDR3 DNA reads TGTGCCAGCAGCCTATGGGGGGGGGCTGAAGCTTTCTTT.

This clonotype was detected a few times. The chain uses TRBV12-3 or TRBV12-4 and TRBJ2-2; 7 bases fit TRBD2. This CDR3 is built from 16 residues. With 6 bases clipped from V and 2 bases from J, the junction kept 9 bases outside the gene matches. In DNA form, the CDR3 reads TGTGCCAGCAGGGAAGGGCGGGAGATTAACACCGGGGAGCTGTTTTTT. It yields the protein CASREGREINTGELFF.

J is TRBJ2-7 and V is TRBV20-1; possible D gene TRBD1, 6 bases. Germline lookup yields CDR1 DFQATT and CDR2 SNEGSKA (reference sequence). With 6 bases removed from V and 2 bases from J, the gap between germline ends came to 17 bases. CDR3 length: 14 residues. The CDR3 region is CSAAHYRDPYEQYF. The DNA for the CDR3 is TGCAGTGCCGCTCACTACAGGGACCCCTACGAGCAGTACTTC.

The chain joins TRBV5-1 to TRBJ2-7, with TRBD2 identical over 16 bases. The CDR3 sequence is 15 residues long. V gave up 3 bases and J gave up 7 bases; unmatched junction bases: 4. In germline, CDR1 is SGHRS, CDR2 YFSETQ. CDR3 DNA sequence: TGCGCCAGCAGCTGGGGACTAGCGGGAGGGAAGGAGCAGTACGTC. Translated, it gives CASSWGLAGGKEQYV.

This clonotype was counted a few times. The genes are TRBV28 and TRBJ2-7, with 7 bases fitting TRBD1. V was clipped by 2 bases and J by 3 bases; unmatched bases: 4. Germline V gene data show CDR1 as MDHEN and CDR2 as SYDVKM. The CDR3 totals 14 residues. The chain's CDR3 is CASSLGTALYEQYF. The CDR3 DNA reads TGTGCCAGCAGTTTAGGGACAGCCCTCTACGAGCAGTACTTC.

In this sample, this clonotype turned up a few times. This CDR3 reads CSGTGQQHDDTQYF. The CDR3 DNA follows: TGCAGCGGAACCGGACAACAGCACGATGATACGCAGTATTTT. V and J are TRBV29-1 and TRBJ2-3; D is perhaps TRBD1 (5 bases). This CDR3 is built from 14 residues. Trimming stripped 7 bases from V and 6 bases from J, with 20 bases between. Germline V gives CDR1 SQVTM, CDR2 ANQGSEA.

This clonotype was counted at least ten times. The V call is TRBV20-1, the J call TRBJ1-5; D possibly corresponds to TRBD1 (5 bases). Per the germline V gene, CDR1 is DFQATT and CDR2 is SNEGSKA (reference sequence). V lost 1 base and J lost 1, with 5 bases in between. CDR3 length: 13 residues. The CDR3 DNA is TGCAGTGCTAGAGGGGACAGCAATCAGCCCCAGCATTTT. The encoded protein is CSARGDSNQPQHF.

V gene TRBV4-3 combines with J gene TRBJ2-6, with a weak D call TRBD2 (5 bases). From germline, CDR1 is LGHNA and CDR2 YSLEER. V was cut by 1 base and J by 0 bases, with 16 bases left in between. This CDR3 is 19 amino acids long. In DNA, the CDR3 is TGCGCCAGCAGCCAAGTGGGAGAGGAAACGAGCTCTGGGGCCAACGTCCTGACTTTC. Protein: CASSQVGEETSSGANVLTF.